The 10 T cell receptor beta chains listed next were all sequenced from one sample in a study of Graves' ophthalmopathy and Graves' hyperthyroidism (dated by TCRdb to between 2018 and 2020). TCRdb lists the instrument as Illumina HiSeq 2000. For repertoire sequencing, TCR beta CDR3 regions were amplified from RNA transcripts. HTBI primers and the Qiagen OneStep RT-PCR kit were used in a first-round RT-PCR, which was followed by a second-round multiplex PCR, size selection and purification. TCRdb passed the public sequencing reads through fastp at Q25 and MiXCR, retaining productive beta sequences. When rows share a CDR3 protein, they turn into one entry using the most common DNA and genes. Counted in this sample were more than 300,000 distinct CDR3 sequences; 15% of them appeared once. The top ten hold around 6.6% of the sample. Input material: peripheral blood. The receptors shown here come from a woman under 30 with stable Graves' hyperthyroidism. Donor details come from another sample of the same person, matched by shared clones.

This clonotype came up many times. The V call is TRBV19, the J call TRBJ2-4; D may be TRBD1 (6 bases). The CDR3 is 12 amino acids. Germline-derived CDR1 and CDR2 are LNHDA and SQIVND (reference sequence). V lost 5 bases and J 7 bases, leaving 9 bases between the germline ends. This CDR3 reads CASSFTGNIQYF. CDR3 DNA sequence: TGTGCCAGTAGTTTCACAGGGAACATTCAGTACTTC.

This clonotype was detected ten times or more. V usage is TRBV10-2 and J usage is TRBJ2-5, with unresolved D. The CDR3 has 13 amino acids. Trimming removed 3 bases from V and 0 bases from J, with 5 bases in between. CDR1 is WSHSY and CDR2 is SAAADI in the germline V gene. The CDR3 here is CASSELDQETQYF. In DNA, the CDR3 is TGCGCCAGCAGTGAACTGGACCAAGAGACCCAGTACTTC.

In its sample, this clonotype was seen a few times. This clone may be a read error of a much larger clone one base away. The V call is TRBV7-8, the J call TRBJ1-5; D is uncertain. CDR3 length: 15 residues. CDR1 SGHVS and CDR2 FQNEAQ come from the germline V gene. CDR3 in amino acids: CASSSPGPSNQPQRF. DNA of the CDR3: TGTGCCAGCAGCTCCCCCGGGCCTAGCAATCAGCCCCAGCGTTTT.

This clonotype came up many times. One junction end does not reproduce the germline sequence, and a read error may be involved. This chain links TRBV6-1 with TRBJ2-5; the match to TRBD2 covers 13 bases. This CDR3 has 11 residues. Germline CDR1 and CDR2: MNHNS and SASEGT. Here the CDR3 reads CATGLAGTEYF. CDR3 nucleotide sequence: TGTGCCACGGGACTAGCGGGGACCGAGTACTTC.

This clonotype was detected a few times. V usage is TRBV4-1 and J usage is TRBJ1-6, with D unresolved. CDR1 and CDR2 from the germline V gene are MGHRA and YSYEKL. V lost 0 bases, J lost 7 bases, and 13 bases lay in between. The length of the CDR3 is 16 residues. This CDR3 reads CASSQEPALRNSPLHF. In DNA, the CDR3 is TGCGCCAGCAGCCAAGAACCGGCTTTGAGGAATTCACCCCTCCACTTT.

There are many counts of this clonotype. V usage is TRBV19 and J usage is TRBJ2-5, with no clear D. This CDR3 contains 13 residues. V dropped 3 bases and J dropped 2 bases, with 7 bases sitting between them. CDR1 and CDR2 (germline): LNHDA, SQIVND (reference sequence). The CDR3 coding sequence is TGTGCCAGTAGTATTGGACGGCAAGAGACCCAGTACTTC. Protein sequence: CASSIGRQETQYF.

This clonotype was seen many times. This chain's CDR3 is CASSEATGAVSPLHF. CDR3 bases: TGTGCCAGCAGTGAAGCGACAGGGGCGGTTTCACCCCTCCACTTT. This chain links TRBV2 with TRBJ1-6; 8 bases map to TRBD1. The CDR3 is 15 amino acids. Trimming removed 0 bases from V and 9 bases from J; junction bases left unmatched: 4. Germline CDR1 is SNHLY and CDR2 is FYNNEI.

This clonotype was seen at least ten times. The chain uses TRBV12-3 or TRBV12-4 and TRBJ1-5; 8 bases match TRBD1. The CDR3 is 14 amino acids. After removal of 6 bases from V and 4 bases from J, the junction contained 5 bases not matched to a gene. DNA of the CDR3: TGTGCCAGCAGATCGGGACAGGAAAATCAGCCCCAGCATTTT. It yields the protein CASRSGQENQPQHF.

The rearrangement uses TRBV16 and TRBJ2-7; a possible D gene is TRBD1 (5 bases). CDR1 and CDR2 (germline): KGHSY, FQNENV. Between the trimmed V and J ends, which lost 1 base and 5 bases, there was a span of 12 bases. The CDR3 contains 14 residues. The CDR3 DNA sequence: TGTGCCAGCAGCCAATTTCTGCAGGGCAACGAGCAGTACTTC. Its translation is CASSQFLQGNEQYF.

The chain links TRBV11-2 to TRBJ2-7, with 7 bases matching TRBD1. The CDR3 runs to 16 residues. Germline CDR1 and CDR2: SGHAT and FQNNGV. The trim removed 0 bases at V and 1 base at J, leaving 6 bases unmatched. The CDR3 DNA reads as TGTGCCAGCAGCTTAGATGGACAGGAGTCGTCCTACGAGCAGTACTTC. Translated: CASSLDGQESSYEQYF.